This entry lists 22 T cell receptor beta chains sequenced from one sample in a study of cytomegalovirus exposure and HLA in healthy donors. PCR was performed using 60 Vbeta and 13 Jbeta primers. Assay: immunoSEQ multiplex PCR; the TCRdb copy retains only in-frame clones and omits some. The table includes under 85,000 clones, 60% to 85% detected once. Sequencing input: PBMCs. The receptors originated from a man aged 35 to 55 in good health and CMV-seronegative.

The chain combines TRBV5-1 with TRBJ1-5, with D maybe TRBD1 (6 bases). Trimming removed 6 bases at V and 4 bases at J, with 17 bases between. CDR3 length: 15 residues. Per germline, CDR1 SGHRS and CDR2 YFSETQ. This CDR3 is CASKGRGRENQPQHF. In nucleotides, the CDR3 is TGCGCCAGCAAAGGCAGGGGCCGAGAAAATCAGCCCCAGCATTTT. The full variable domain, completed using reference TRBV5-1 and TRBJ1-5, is KAGVTQTPRYLIKTRGQQVTLSCSPISGHRSVSWYQQTPGQGLQFLFEYFSETQRNKGNFPGRFSGRQFSNSRSEMNVSTLELGDSALYLCASKGRGRENQPQHFGDGTRLSIL.

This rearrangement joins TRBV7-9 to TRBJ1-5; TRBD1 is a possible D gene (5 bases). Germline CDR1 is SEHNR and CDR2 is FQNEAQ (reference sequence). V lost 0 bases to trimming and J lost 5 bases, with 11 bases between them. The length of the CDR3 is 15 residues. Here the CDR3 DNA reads TGTGCCAGCAGCTTAGCCGACAGACCAGATCAGCCCCAGCATTTT. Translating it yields CASSLADRPDQPQHF. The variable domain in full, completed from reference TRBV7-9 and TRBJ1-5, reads DTGVSQNPRHKITKRGQNVTFRCDPISEHNRLYWYRQTLGQGPEFLTYFQNEAQLEKSRLLSDRFSAERPKGSFSTLEIQRTEQGDSAMYLCASSLADRPDQPQHFGDGTRLSIL.

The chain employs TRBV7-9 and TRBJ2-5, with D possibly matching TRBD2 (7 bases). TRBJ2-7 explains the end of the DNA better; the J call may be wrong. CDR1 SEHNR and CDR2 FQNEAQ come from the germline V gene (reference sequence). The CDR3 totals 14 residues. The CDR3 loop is CASIKDSGTYEQYF. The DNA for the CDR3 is TGTGCCAGCATTAAGGACAGCGGGACCTACGAGCAGTACTTC.

The CDR3 loop reads CASSLWTGGNSPLHF. DNA for the CDR3: TGTGCCAGCAGCTTGTGGACAGGGGGTAATTCACCCCTCCACTTT. J is TRBJ1-6 and V is TRBV5-6, with TRBD1 identical over 10 bases. V dropped 1 base and J dropped 6; count of bases not matched to a gene: 1. The CDR3 sequence is 15 residues long. Germline CDR1 reads SGHDT; CDR2 reads YYEEEE.

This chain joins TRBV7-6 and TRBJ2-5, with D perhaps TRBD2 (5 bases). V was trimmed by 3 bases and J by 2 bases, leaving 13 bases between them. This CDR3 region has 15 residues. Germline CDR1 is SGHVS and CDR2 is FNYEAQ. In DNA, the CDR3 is TGTGCCAGCAGCTTGATAGCGACTACACAAGAGACCCAGTACTTC. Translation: CASSLIATTQETQYF.

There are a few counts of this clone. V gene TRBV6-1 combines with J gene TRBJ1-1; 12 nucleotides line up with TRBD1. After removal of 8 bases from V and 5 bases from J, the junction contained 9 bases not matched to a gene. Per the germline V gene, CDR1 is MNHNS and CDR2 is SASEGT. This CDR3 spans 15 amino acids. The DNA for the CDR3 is TGTGCCAGCCCGGGACAGGGGGCCGTGGGTACTGAAGCTTTCTTT. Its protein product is CASPGQGAVGTEAFF.

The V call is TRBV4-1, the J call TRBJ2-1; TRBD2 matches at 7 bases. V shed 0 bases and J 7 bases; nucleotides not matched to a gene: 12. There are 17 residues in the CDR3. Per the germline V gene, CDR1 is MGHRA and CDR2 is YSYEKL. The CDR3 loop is CASSQDPPTSVKNEQFF. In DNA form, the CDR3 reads TGCGCCAGCAGCCAAGATCCCCCAACTAGCGTCAAGAATGAGCAGTTCTTC.

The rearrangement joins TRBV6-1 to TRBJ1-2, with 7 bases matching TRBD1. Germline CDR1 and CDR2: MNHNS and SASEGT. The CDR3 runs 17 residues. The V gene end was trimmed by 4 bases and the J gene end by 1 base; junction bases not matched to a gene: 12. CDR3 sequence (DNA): TGTGCCAGCAGTGGTAGGGCCGGGACAGAGCTTAACTATGGCTACACCTTC. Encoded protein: CASSGRAGTELNYGYTF.

CDR3 residues: CASSLRGGDTQYF. The CDR3 bases are TGTGCCAGCAGCTTGCGGGGGGGAGATACGCAGTATTTT. The V call is TRBV5-4, the J call TRBJ2-3; 8 positions match TRBD2. The length of the CDR3 is 13 residues. Losses at the gene ends were 1 base for V and 5 bases for J; bases not matched to a gene: 0. From germline, CDR1 is SGHNT and CDR2 YYREEE (reference sequence).

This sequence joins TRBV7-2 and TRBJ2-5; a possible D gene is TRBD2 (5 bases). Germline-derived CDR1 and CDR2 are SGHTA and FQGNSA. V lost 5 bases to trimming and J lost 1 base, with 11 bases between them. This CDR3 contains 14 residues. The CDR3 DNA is TGTGCCAGCAGCCCCAGCGGACTCCAAGAGACCCAGTACTTC. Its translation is CASSPSGLQETQYF.

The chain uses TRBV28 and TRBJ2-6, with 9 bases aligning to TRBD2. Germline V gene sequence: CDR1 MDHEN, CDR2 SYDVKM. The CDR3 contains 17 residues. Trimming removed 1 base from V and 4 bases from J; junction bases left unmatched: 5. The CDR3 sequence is CASSLSAGGAGANVLTF. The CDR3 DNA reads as TGTGCCAGCAGTTTATCGGCGGGAGGGGCCGGGGCCAACGTCCTGACTTTC.

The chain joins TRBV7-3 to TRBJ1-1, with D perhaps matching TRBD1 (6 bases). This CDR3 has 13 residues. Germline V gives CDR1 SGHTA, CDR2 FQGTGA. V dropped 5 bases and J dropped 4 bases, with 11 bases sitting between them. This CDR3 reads CASSLSGVTEAFF. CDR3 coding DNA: TGTGCCAGCAGCCTTTCAGGGGTCACTGAAGCTTTCTTT.

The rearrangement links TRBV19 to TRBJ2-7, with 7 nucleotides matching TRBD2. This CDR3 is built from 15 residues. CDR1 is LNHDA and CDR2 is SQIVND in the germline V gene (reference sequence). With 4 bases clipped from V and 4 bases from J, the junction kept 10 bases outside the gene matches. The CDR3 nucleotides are TGTGCCAGTAGTACTGCGGGGGAGGGCGGATACGAGCAGTACTTC. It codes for CASSTAGEGGYEQYF.

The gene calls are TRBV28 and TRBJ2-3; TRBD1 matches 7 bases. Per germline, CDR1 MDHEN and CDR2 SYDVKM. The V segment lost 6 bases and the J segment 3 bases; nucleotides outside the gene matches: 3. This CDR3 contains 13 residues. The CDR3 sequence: CASSPGQTDTQYF. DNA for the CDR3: TGTGCCAGCAGCCCGGGACAGACAGATACGCAGTATTTT.

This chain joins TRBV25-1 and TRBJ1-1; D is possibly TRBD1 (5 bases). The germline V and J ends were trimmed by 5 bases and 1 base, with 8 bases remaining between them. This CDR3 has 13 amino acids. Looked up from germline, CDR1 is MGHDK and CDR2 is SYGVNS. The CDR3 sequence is CASSRTGNTEAFF. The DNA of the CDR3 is TGTGCCAGCAGTAGAACAGGGAACACTGAAGCTTTCTTT.

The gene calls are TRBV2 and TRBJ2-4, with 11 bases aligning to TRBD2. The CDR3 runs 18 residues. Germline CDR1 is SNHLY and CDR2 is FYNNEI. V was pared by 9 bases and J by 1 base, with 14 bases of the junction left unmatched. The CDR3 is CASRNSGRVLNAKNIQYF. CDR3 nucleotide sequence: TGTGCCAGTAGAAATAGCGGGAGGGTCCTGAATGCCAAAAACATTCAGTACTTC. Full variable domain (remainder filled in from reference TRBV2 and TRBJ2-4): EPEVTQTPSHQVTQMGQEVILRCVPISNHLYFYWYRQILGQKVEFLVSFYNNEISEKSEIFDDQFSVERPDGSNFTLKIRSTKLEDSAMYFCASRNSGRVLNAKNIQYFGAGTRLSVL.

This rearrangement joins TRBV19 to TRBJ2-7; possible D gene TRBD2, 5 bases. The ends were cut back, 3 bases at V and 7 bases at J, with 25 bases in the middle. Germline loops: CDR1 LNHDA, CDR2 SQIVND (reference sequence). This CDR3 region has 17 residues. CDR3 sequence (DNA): TGTGCCAGTAGTATTCTCGGCCACCTACAAGGGAGAGGGGAGCAGTACTTC. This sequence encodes CASSILGHLQGRGEQYF.

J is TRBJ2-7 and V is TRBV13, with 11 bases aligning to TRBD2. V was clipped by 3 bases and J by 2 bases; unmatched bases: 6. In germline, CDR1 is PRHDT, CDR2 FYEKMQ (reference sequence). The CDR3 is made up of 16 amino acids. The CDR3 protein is CASSFALAGGTYEQYF. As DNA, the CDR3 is TGTGCCAGCAGCTTTGCCCTAGCGGGAGGAACCTACGAGCAGTACTTC.

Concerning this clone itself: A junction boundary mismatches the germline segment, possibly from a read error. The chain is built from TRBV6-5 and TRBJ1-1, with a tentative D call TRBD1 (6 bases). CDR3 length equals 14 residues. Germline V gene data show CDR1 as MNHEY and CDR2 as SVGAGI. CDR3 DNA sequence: TGTGCCAGCAACTCACGTTGGGGGCCAAACGACCTCTCCTTT. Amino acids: CASNSRWGPNDLSF.

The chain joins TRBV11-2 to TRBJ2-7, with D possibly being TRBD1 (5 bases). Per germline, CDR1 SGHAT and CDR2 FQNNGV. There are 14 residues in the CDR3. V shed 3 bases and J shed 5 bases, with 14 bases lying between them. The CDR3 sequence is CASSFVGASHEQYF. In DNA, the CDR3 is TGTGCCAGCAGCTTTGTAGGGGCTTCCCACGAGCAGTACTTC. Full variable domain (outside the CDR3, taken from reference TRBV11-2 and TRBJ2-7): EAGVAQSPRYKIIEKRQSVAFWCNPISGHATLYWYQQILGQGPKLLIQFQNNGVVDDSQLPKDRFSAERLKGVDSTLKIQPAKLEDSAVYLCASSFVGASHEQYFGPGTRLTVT.

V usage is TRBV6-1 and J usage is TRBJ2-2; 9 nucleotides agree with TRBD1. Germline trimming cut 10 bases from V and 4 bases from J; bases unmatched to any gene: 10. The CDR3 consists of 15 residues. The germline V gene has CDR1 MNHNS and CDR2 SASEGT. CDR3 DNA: TGTGCCACCTCCCGGGACAGGGCGACCACCGGGGAGCTGTTTTTT. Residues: CATSRDRATTGELFF.

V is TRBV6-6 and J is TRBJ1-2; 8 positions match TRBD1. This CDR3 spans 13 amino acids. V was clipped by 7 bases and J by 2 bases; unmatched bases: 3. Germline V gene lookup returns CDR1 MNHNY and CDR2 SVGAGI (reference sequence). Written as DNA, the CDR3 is TGTGCCAGCAAGACAGGGGCGAACTATGGCTACACCTTC. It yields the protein CASKTGANYGYTF.